Listed below are T cell receptor beta chains from one sample, sequenced in a study of HIV-infected patients and healthy controls. One entry per CDR3 protein results from TCRdb running MiXCR on the 5' RACE reads. The sample lists about 15,000 distinct CDR3 sequences; roughly 7.7% were seen once. Sequencing was carried out using blood. Every receptor here comes from an adult in good health. CDR3s include the opening cysteine and the closing phenylalanine or tryptophan. D genes are given only for firm matches.

d_gene	v_gene	j_gene	CDR3aa
TRBD2	TRBV6-5	TRBJ2-1	CASSYSVSGGQDEQFF
TRBD1	TRBV12-5	TRBJ1-1	CASGQDREVRNTEAFF
NA	TRBV10-3	TRBJ2-3	CAISGGGTDTQYF
NA	TRBV19	TRBJ2-1	CASSISPGQGREQFF
TRBD2	TRBV6-2/TRBV6-3	TRBJ2-1	CASSYPTPAGDEQFF
NA	TRBV7-9	TRBJ2-1	CASSPSVAAGGSYNEQFF
NA	TRBV18	TRBJ2-3	CASSPVNTASTDTQYF
TRBD1	TRBV14	TRBJ1-4	CASRFGTGELFF
TRBD2	TRBV20-1	TRBJ2-3	CSARLAGVRTDTQYF
TRBD2	TRBV14	TRBJ2-7	CASSPLFLREAGEQYF
TRBD2	TRBV25-1	TRBJ2-7	CASSGWTGRLAGGLRYEQYF
NA	TRBV6-6	TRBJ1-5	CASSEGGNQPQHF
TRBD1	TRBV11-3	TRBJ1-1	CASSPQGIVEAFF
NA	TRBV12-3/TRBV12-4	TRBJ2-2	CASSLRQGMAGELFF
NA	TRBV7-3	TRBJ2-2	CASSLIVAAGELFF
NA	TRBV4-3	TRBJ2-7	CASSPFGKPYEQYF
TRBD1	TRBV5-1	TRBJ1-2	CASSPVTQGQDYGYTF
NA	TRBV20-1	TRBJ1-1	CSAQAILENTEAFF
NA	TRBV15	TRBJ2-3	CATSRAGANTDTQYF
NA	TRBV4-3	TRBJ2-1	CASSQGGGSYNEQFF
NA	TRBV19	TRBJ1-4	CASSARDGNEKLFF
NA	TRBV18	TRBJ1-4	CASSPPNAGTSATNEKLFF
NA	TRBV12-3/TRBV12-4	TRBJ2-1	CASSFRNEQFF
NA	TRBV7-9	TRBJ2-2	CASSLAGIHTGELFF
NA	TRBV7-2	TRBJ2-5	CASSHRDGKTQYF
TRBD2	TRBV7-3	TRBJ2-1	CASSLRRGGLGEQFF
NA	TRBV7-9	TRBJ2-6	CASSASPGDGFGANVLTF
TRBD2	TRBV7-3	TRBJ2-3	CASSTSGGGTQYF
NA	TRBV11-2	TRBJ2-7	CASSLDRGPQYF
TRBD2	TRBV7-6	TRBJ2-5	CASSLFLAAQETQYF
NA	TRBV7-9	TRBJ1-1	CASSSVGTANTEAFF
TRBD2	TRBV6-2/TRBV6-3	TRBJ2-3	CASRRTSGGTDTQYF
NA	TRBV5-4	TRBJ1-1	CASSLASNTEAFF
NA	TRBV7-9	TRBJ2-6	CASIRGGGANVLTF
NA	TRBV6-2/TRBV6-3	TRBJ1-5	CASSYPAAGGWVSGQPQHF
NA	TRBV11-3	TRBJ2-3	CASSSGWRNTDTQYF
TRBD1	TRBV12-3/TRBV12-4	TRBJ1-2	CASSVTGTGVNYGYTF
TRBD2	TRBV5-8	TRBJ2-4	CASSYLAGGQDFIQYF
NA	TRBV20-1	TRBJ1-6	CSASDASASSPLHF
NA	TRBV20-1	TRBJ1-2	CSASSGTFYGYTF
TRBD2	TRBV20-1	TRBJ2-5	CSRLAGGQETQYF
TRBD1	TRBV6-4	TRBJ2-2	CASSDSGTGSAGELFF
NA	TRBV4-1	TRBJ1-5	CASSQDSTGQPQHF
NA	TRBV7-9	TRBJ1-1	CASISAVGARRNTEAFF
TRBD1	TRBV5-4	TRBJ2-5	CASSKGTGQETQYF
NA	TRBV19	TRBJ2-1	CASSAWTGRGQYNEQFF
TRBD1	TRBV19	TRBJ2-1	CASSLGGTGRNEQFF
TRBD2	TRBV6-1	TRBJ2-5	CASRTSRAQETQYF
NA	TRBV7-2	TRBJ1-2	CASSLGQGVGYGYTF
NA	TRBV30	TRBJ1-1	CAWISPQLGQGTEAFF
TRBD1	TRBV7-2	TRBJ1-2	CASSLALDRVYGYTF
NA	TRBV29-1	TRBJ2-3	CSVEGQRDTQYF
NA	TRBV7-8	TRBJ2-7	CASSLVPDPAYEQYF
NA	TRBV3-1	TRBJ2-1	CASSQVFRGDEQFF
NA	TRBV5-6	TRBJ2-7	CASSSEGQNYEQYF
TRBD1	TRBV29-1	TRBJ2-7	CSVLPTGVSYEQYF
NA	TRBV12-2	TRBJ1-5	CASRLSLLVENRYSNQPQHF
TRBD1	TRBV9	TRBJ1-1	CASSGSLGQGLDTEAFF
NA	TRBV5-5	TRBJ1-2	CASSLRSDHRYGYTF